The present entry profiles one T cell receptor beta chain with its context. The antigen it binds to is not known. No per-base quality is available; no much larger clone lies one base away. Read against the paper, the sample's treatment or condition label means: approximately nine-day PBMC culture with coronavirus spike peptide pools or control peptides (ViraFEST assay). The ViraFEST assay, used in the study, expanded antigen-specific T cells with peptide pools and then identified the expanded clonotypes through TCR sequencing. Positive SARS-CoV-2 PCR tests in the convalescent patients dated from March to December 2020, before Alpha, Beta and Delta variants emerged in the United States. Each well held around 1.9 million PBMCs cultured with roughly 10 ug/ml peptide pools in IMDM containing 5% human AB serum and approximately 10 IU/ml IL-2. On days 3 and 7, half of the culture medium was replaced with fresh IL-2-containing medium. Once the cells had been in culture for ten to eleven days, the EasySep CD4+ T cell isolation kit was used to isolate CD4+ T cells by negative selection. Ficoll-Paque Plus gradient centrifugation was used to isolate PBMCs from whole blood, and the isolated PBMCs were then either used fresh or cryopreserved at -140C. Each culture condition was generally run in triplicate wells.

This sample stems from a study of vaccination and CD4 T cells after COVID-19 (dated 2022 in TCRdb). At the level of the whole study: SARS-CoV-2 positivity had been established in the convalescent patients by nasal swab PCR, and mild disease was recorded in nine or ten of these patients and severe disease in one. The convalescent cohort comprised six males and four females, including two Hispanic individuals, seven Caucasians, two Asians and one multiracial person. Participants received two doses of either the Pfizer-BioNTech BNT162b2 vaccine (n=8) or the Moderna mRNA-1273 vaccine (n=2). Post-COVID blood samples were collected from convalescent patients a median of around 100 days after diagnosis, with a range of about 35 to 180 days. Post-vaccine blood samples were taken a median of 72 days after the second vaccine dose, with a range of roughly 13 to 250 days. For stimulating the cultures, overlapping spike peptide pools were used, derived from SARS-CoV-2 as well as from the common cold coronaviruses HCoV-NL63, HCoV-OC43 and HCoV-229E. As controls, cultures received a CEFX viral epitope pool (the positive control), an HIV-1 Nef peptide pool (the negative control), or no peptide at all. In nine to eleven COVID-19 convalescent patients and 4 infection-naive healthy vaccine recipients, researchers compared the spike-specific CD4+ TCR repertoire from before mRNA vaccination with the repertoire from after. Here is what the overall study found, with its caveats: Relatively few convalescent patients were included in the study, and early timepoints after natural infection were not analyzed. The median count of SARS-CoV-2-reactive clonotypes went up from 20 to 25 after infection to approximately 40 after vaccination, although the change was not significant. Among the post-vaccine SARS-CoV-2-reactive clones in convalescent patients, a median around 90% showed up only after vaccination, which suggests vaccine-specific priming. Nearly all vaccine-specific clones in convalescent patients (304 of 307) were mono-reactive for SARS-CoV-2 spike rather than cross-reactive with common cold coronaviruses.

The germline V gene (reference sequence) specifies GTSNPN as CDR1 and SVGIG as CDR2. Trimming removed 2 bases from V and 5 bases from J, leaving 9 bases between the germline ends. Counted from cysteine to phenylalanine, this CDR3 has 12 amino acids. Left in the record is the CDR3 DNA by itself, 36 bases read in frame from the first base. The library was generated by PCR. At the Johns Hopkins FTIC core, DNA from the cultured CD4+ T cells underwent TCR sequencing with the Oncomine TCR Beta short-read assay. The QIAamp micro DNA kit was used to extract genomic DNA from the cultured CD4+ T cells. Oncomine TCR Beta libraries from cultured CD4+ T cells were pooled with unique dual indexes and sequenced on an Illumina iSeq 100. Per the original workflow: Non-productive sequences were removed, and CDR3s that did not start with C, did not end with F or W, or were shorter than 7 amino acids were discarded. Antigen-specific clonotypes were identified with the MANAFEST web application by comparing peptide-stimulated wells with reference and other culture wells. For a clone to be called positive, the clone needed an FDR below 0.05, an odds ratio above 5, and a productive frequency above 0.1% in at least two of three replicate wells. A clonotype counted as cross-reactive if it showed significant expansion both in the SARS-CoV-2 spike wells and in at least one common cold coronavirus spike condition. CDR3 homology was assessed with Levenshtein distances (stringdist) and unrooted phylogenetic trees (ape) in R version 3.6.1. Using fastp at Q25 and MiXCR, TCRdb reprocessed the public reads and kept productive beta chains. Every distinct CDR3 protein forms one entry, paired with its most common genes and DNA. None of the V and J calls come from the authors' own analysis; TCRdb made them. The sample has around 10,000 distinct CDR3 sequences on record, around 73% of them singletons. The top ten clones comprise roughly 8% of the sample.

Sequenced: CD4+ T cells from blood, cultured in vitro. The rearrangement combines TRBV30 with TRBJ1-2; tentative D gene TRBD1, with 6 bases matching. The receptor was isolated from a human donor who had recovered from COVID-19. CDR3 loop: CAWSRTEYGYTF. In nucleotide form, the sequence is TGTGCCTGGAGTCGGACAGAGTATGGCTACACCTTC.